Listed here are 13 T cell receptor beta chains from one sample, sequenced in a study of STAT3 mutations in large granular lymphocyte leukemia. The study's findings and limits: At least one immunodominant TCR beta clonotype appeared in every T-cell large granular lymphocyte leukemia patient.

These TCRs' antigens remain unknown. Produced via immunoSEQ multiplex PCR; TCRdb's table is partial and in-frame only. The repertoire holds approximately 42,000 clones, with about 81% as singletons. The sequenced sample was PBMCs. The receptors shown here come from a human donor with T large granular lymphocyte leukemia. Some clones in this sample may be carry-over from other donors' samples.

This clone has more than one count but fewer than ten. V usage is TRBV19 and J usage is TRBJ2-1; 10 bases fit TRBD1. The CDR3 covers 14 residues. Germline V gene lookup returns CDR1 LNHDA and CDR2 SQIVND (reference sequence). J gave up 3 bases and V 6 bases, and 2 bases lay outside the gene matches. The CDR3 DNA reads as TGTGCCAGTAGCGGGACAGGGGACTACAATGAGCAGTTCTTC. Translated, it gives CASSGTGDYNEQFF.

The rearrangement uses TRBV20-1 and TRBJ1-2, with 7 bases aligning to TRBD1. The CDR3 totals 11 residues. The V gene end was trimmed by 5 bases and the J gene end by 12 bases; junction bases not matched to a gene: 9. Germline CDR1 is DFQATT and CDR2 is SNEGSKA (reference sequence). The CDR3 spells CSAFLRQGNTF. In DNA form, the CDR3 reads TGCAGTGCTTTTCTTCGACAGGGAAACACCTTC.

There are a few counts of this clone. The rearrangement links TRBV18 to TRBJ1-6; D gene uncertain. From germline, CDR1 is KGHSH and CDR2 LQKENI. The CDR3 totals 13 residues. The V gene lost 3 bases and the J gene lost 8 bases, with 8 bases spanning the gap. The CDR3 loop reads CASSPKEDSPLHF. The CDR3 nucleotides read TGTGCCAGCTCACCTAAAGAAGATTCACCCCTCCACTTT.

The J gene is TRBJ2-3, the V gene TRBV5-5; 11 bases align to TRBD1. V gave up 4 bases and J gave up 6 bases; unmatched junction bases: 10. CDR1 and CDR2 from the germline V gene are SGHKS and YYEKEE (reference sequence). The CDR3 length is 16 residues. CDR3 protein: CASSGGGQGAGDTQYF. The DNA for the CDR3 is TGTGCCAGCAGCGGCGGAGGACAGGGGGCTGGCGATACGCAGTATTTT.

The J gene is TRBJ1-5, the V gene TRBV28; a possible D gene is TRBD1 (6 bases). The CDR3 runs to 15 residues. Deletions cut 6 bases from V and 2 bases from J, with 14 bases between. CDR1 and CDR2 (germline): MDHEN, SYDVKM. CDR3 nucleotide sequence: TGTGCCAGCAGCTATACAGGGACGGGCAATCAGCCCCAGCATTTT. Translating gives CASSYTGTGNQPQHF.

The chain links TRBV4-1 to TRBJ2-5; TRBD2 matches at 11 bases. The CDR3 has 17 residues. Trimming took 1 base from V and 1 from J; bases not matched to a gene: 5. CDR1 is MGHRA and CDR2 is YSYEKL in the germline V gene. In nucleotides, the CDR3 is TGCGCCAGCAGCCAAGTTATTACTAGCGGGAGCCAAGAGACCCAGTACTTC. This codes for CASSQVITSGSQETQYF.

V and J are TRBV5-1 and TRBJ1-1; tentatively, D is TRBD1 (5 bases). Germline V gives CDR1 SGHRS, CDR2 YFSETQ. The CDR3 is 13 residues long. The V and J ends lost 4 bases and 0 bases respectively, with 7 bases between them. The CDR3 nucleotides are TGCGCCAGCAGCCTGGACATGAACACTGAAGCTTTCTTT. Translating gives CASSLDMNTEAFF.

The CDR3 loop reads CASSPTGPYNSPLHF. CDR3 DNA sequence: TGTGCCAGCAGCCCCACGGGACCCTATAATTCACCCCTCCACTTT. The chain carries TRBV7-2 and TRBJ1-6, with a possible D match to TRBD1 (5 bases). This CDR3 contains 15 residues. Trimming cost V 5 bases and J 2 bases, with 10 bases left between them. Looked up from germline, CDR1 is SGHTA and CDR2 is FQGNSA.

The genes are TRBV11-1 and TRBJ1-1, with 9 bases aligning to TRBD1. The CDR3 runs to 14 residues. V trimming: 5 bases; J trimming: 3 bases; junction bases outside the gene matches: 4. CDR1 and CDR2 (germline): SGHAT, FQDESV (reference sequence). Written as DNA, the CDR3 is TGTGCCAGCAGCAAAGGGGACAGGGACACTGAAGCTTTCTTT. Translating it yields CASSKGDRDTEAFF.

The CDR3 nucleotides are TGTGCCACCAGCAGGTGGGACAGGGGCGAAGATCAGCCCCAGCATTTT. Its translation is CATSRWDRGEDQPQHF. The chain links TRBV15 to TRBJ1-5; 10 positions match TRBD1. V was pared by 3 bases and J by 5 bases, with 7 bases of the junction left unmatched. CDR3 size: 16 residues. CDR1 and CDR2 from the germline V gene are LNHNV and YYDKDF (reference sequence).

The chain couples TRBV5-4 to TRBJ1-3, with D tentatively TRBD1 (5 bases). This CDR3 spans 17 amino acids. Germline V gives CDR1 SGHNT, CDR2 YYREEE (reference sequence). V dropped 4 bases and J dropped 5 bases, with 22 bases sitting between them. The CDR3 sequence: CASSAGGSGNFRNTIYF. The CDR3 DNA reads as TGTGCCAGCAGCGCTGGAGGCTCAGGGAACTTTAGAAACACCATATATTTT.

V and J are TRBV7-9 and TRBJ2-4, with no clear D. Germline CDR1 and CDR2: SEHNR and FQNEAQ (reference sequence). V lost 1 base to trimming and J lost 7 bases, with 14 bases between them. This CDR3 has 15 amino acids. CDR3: CASSLDQASTNIQYF. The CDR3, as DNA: TGTGCCAGCAGCTTAGATCAAGCCAGTACGAACATTCAGTACTTC.

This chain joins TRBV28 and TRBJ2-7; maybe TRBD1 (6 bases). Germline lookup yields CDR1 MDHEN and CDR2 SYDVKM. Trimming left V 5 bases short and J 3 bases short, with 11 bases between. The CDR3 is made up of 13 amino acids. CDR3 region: CASSRQELYEQYF. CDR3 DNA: TGTGCCAGCAGTCGACAGGAACTCTACGAGCAGTACTTC. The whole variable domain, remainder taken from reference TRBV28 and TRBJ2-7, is DVKVTQSSRYLVKRTGEKVFLECVQDMDHENMFWYRQDPGLGLRLIYFSYDVKMKEKGDIPEGYSVSREKKERFSLILESASTNQTSMYLCASSRQELYEQYFGPGTRLTVT.